The rows below give T cell receptor beta chains drawn from one sample of a study of shared clonotypes between healthy human individuals. Libraries were prepared by immunoSEQ multiplex PCR; TCRdb keeps only in-frame clonotypes and omits some of them. The sample records around 1.6 million clones, approximately 98% being singletons. The sequencing input was naive CD4+ T cells sorted from blood. Every receptor here comes from a man aged 25 to 40 in good health. CDR3s include the opening cysteine and the closing phenylalanine or tryptophan. A D gene is named only where the DNA matches it firmly. Clone size appears in some rows only: once, few, many, or a class for an expanded clone.

V: TRBV15
size: .
D: TRBD2
J: TRBJ2-1
DNA: TGTGCCACCAGCAGAGTTGCTAGCGGGGTTTACAATGAGCAGTTCTTC
CDR3: CATSRVASGVYNEQFF

V: TRBV5-4
size: .
D: .
J: TRBJ2-2
DNA: TGTGCCAGCAGCTTGGAGGGAGAAGGCACCGGGGAGCTGTTTTTT
CDR3: CASSLEGEGTGELFF

V: TRBV7-9
size: .
D: TRBD2
J: TRBJ2-5
DNA: TGTGCCAGCAGCTTAAGGAGCGGGAGGGCCTCTGCCGAAGAGACCCAGTACTTC
CDR3: CASSLRSGRASAEETQYF

V: TRBV10-3
size: .
D: .
J: TRBJ1-4
DNA: TGTGCCATCAGTGAGTCACGAAGGGGGATGAATGAAAAACTGTTTTTT
CDR3: CAISESRRGMNEKLFF

V: TRBV4-3
size: once
D: .
J: TRBJ2-2
DNA: TGCGCCAGCAGCCAGGACGACCGGGAGCAGACCGGGGAGCTGTTTTTT
CDR3: CASSQDDREQTGELFF

V: TRBV9
size: .
D: TRBD1
J: TRBJ1-1
DNA: TGTGCCAGCAGCGTAGGCCAGGGGGCGAGCGCTGAAGCTTTCTTT
CDR3: CASSVGQGASAEAFF

V: TRBV2
size: .
D: .
J: TRBJ2-1
DNA: TGTGCCAGCAGTGTAGTCCCTCCGTTGGATGAGCAGTTCTTC
CDR3: CASSVVPPLDEQFF

V: TRBV28
size: .
D: .
J: TRBJ1-3
DNA: TGTGCCAGCAGCAGGGACACCATATATTTT
CDR3: CASSRDTIYF

V: TRBV10-3
size: .
D: .
J: TRBJ2-4
DNA: TGTGCCATCAGTGAGTTGGCAGGGAAAAACATTCAGTACTTC
CDR3: CAISELAGKNIQYF

V: TRBV7-9
size: .
D: .
J: TRBJ1-4
DNA: TGTGCCAGCAGCTTAGGTACAGGGATCACTAATGAAAAACTGTTTTTT
CDR3: CASSLGTGITNEKLFF

V: TRBV5-1
size: .
D: TRBD2
J: TRBJ2-1
DNA: TGCGCCAGCAGCCGGACCAGCGGGAGTTACAATGAGCAGTTCTTC
CDR3: CASSRTSGSYNEQFF

V: TRBV6-6
size: .
D: TRBD1
J: TRBJ1-2
DNA: TGTGCCAGCAGTGCAGACCAGGGACAGACATCCTATGGCTACACCTTC
CDR3: CASSADQGQTSYGYTF

V: TRBV5-1
size: .
D: .
J: TRBJ1-3
DNA: TGCGCCAGCAGCTTGGCAGGGGTCAACTCTGGAAACACCATATATTTT
CDR3: CASSLAGVNSGNTIYF

V: TRBV27
size: .
D: .
J: TRBJ2-2
DNA: TGTGCCAGCAGTAGGGGGAGCAGGGGGGGACTTAACACCGGGGAGCTGTTTTTT
CDR3: CASSRGSRGGLNTGELFF

V: TRBV7-2
size: .
D: .
J: TRBJ2-1
DNA: TGTGCCAGCAGCGTGGCAACTAGAGTCGGTGAGCAGTTCTTC
CDR3: CASSVATRVGEQFF

V: TRBV28
size: .
D: TRBD2
J: TRBJ2-1
DNA: TGTGCCAGCAGCCCGAAGCTAGCGGGAGTCCACGAGCAGTTCTTC
CDR3: CASSPKLAGVHEQFF

V: TRBV14
size: .
D: TRBD1
J: TRBJ1-2
DNA: TGTGCCAGCAGCCCGAGACAGGGGGCTGGCTACACCTTC
CDR3: CASSPRQGAGYTF

V: TRBV7-9
size: .
D: .
J: TRBJ2-7
DNA: TGTGCCAGCAGCTTAGCGCGGCAGGGGAGGAACTACGAGCAGTACTTC
CDR3: CASSLARQGRNYEQYF

V: TRBV9
size: .
D: TRBD1
J: TRBJ2-1
DNA: TGTGCCAGCAGCTCACAAGGGACAGGGGACGGGGAGAATGAGCAGTTCTTC
CDR3: CASSSQGTGDGENEQFF

V: TRBV5-1
size: .
D: TRBD2
J: TRBJ2-1
DNA: TGCGCCAGCAGCTGGGGACTAGCGGGAGAGAATGAGCAGTTCTTC
CDR3: CASSWGLAGENEQFF

V: TRBV7-2
size: .
D: TRBD2
J: TRBJ2-7
DNA: TGTGCCAGCAGCCGGACTAGCGGGACCTACGAGCAGTACTTC
CDR3: CASSRTSGTYEQYF

V: TRBV5-1
size: .
D: .
J: TRBJ1-2
DNA: TGCGCCAGCAGCTTGGGTCACGGCAACGGGCTCTATGGCTACACCTTC
CDR3: CASSLGHGNGLYGYTF

V: TRBV28
size: .
D: .
J: TRBJ1-1
DNA: TGTGCCAGCAGCCCCACCCTACCCACTGAAGCTTTCTTT
CDR3: CASSPTLPTEAFF

V: TRBV15
size: .
D: .
J: TRBJ2-7
DNA: TGTGCCACCAGCAGAAGGCGGAGCGAGCAGTACTTC
CDR3: CATSRRRSEQYF

V: TRBV19
size: .
D: .
J: TRBJ1-2
DNA: TGTGCCAGTAGTATAGCCTCCAGGCGGGATATGGATGGCTACACCTTC
CDR3: CASSIASRRDMDGYTF

V: TRBV6-6
size: .
D: .
J: TRBJ2-7
DNA: TGTGCCAGCAGTCCCGGGACCTCCATTTACGAGCAGTACTTC
CDR3: CASSPGTSIYEQYF

V: TRBV11-2
size: .
D: .
J: TRBJ1-1
DNA: TGTGCCAGCAGCGGAGACAGGCGACGCGCTTTCTTT
CDR3: CASSGDRRRAFF

V: TRBV18
size: .
D: TRBD1
J: TRBJ1-5
DNA: TGTGCCAGCTCACGAAAGGGGACAGGGGGCGCCGGGGGCAATCAGCCCCAGCATTTT
CDR3: CASSRKGTGGAGGNQPQHF

V: TRBV5-1
size: .
D: .
J: TRBJ2-3
DNA: TGCGCCAGCAGCTCGCCAACAGGGAATACGCAGATCACAGATACGCAGTATTTT
CDR3: CASSSPTGNTQITDTQYF

V: TRBV5-4
size: .
D: TRBD2
J: TRBJ2-5
DNA: TGTGCCAGCAGCTTCCGCGGGAGATGGGAGACCCAGTACTTC
CDR3: CASSFRGRWETQYF

V: TRBV2
size: .
D: .
J: TRBJ2-7
DNA: TGTGCCAGCTTAGGGACGCGTTACGAGCAGTACTTC
CDR3: CASLGTRYEQYF

V: TRBV19
size: .
D: TRBD1
J: TRBJ2-5
DNA: TGTGCCAGTAGTGTACAGGGGCTCCAAGAGACCCAGTACTTC
CDR3: CASSVQGLQETQYF

V: TRBV5-1
size: once
D: TRBD1
J: TRBJ2-1
DNA: TGCGCCAGCAGCTTAATCCCGGGACAGAACAATGAGCAGTTCTTC
CDR3: CASSLIPGQNNEQFF

V: TRBV18
size: .
D: TRBD1
J: TRBJ1-3
DNA: TGTGCCAGCTCACCGGGACAGGGTGTTGGAAACACCATATATTTT
CDR3: CASSPGQGVGNTIYF

V: TRBV6-6
size: .
D: TRBD1
J: TRBJ2-5
DNA: TGTGCCAGCAGTTACGCGGGACAGGGTCGGGAGACCCAGTACTTC
CDR3: CASSYAGQGRETQYF

V: TRBV11-2
size: .
D: .
J: TRBJ2-7
DNA: TGTGCCAGCAGCCGAGGCGGATCCAGCTACGAGCAGTACTTC
CDR3: CASSRGGSSYEQYF

V: TRBV5-4
size: .
D: .
J: TRBJ2-5
DNA: TGTGCCAGCAGCTTGCCCTGGGGCGGAGAGACCCAGTACTTC
CDR3: CASSLPWGGETQYF

V: TRBV5-1
size: .
D: TRBD2
J: TRBJ2-7
DNA: TGCGCCAGCACCCTGGGGGAAGGACTAGTAGCCGAGCAGTACTTC
CDR3: CASTLGEGLVAEQYF

V: TRBV9
size: .
D: TRBD2
J: TRBJ2-2
DNA: TGTGCCAGCAGCGTATATCCAGCGGGAGGTACCGGGGAGCTGTTTTTT
CDR3: CASSVYPAGGTGELFF

V: TRBV19
size: once
D: .
J: TRBJ1-5
DNA: TGTGCCAGTAGCCATGGAGAATATAGCAATCAGCCCCAGCATTTT
CDR3: CASSHGEYSNQPQHF

V: TRBV19
size: .
D: .
J: TRBJ2-4
DNA: TGTGCCAGTAGTATTAGTCGGACCGTTCGAAACATTCAGTACTTC
CDR3: CASSISRTVRNIQYF

V: TRBV2
size: .
D: TRBD2
J: TRBJ2-3
DNA: TGTGCCAGCAGTGTAGGCCTAGCGGGAAGTACGAATACGCAGTATTTT
CDR3: CASSVGLAGSTNTQYF

V: TRBV5-4
size: .
D: .
J: TRBJ1-1
DNA: TGTGCCAGCAAGGGGCACACTGAAGCTTTCTTT
CDR3: CASKGHTEAFF

V: TRBV6-5
size: .
D: TRBD1
J: TRBJ1-2
DNA: TGTGCCAGCAGTAACAGGGGTTGGGGTGGCTACACCTTC
CDR3: CASSNRGWGGYTF

V: TRBV5-1
size: .
D: .
J: TRBJ2-1
DNA: TGCGCCAGCAGCTTGGCCTCAATTGCAGTTTCCTACAATGAGCAGTTCTTC
CDR3: CASSLASIAVSYNEQFF